The source of this T cell receptor beta chain is a study of blood T cell repertoires in COVID-19. About the study: Specimens from acute and convalescent COVID-19 originated in the United States, Italy and Spain.

Germline V CDR1 and CDR2: LNHDA, SQIVND (reference sequence). V lost 4 bases and J lost 0; bases outside the gene matches: 3. The CDR3 extends over 14 amino acids. In the authors' methods: By means of reference gene primer amplification, nucleated cell counts were estimated. Assay: immunoSEQ multiplex PCR; the TCRdb copy retains only in-frame clones and omits some. The V and J calls and clone size are taken from that table; D and trimming were inferred from the DNA. The sample has 300,000 to 450,000 clones; around nine tenths are singletons. A Seattle source enrolled patients during active infection and followed them longitudinally.

This TCR derives from a woman aged 55 to 70 with COVID-19, enrolled during active disease. The sequencing input was peripheral blood. The rearrangement uses TRBV19 and TRBJ2-7; TRBD1 agrees at 7 bases. CDR3 sequence: CASSRGQSSYEQYF. The CDR3 DNA reads as TGTGCCAGTAGTAGGGGACAGAGCTCCTACGAGCAGTACTTC.